This TCR beta chain was profiled in a study of cytomegalovirus exposure and HLA in healthy donors. The count of this clone is one. The antigen remains unidentified. A multiplex PCR was run with 60 Vbeta primers and 13 Jbeta primers. Clones were read by immunoSEQ multiplex PCR, and TCRdb kept only the in-frame ones, dropping some. Among roughly 250,000 clones, 80% were seen once, and the ten largest hold about 0.3%. Study-wide results and limits: Later analysis placed DRB1 highest and HLA-C lowest in TCR association rates, which differed by HLA locus.

Deletions cut 7 bases from V and 0 bases from J, with 14 bases between. Germline values: CDR1 SGHRS, CDR2 YFSETQ. This CDR3 is 15 amino acids long. The V and J genes are TRBV5-1 and TRBJ2-1, with D perhaps matching TRBD1 (6 bases). Input material: PBMCs. The sequence came from a girl between 2 and 10 years old in good health and CMV-seronegative. The CDR3 spells CASSSQGSSYNEQFF. Here the CDR3 DNA reads TGCGCCAGCTCTTCGCAGGGGAGCTCCTACAATGAGCAGTTCTTC. Variable domain in full (rest from reference TRBV5-1 and TRBJ2-1): KAGVTQTPRYLIKTRGQQVTLSCSPISGHRSVSWYQQTPGQGLQFLFEYFSETQRNKGNFPGRFSGRQFSNSRSEMNVSTLELGDSALYLCASSSQGSSYNEQFFGPGTRLTVL.